The text below deals with one TCR beta chain. Its antigen is as yet unknown. V lost 5 bases and J 6 bases, leaving 26 bases between the germline ends. Germline CDR1 reads MNHEY; CDR2 reads SMNVEV (reference sequence). The CDR3 totals 19 residues. This record belongs to a study of T cell responses to AZD1222 COVID-19 vaccine. Generated by immunoSEQ multiplex PCR, the TCRdb table keeps only in-frame clones and is missing some. The profile shows roughly 84,000 clones, around 85% of them singletons. Findings of the study overall: Spike-wide vaccine-associated CD4 TCRs dominated at 160-218 and 743-854.

The material sequenced was peripheral blood, taken 28 days after the second AZD1222 dose. The source is an adult who received the AZD1222 COVID-19 vaccine. The chain carries TRBV27 and TRBJ1-6; weak D call: TRBD1 (5 bases). The CDR3 DNA reads TGTGCCAGCAGTACCCGACAGTTACGACCGGGAGGTGGTAATTCACCCCTCCACTTT. Translated, it gives CASSTRQLRPGGGNSPLHF.